The clone carrying this T cell receptor (beta chain) has just a few counts. Its target is unknown. Other DNA sequences in this sample translate to the same CDR3. These data belong to a study of OX40 agonist ivuxolimab in advanced cancers. Across the whole study: Partial responses were achieved by three patients, of whom one had hepatocellular carcinoma and two had cutaneous melanoma.

Measured with immunoSEQ multiplex PCR; TCRdb has only the in-frame clones, and not every one. The sample contains tens of thousands of clones, approximately 84% of which appear only once. There are 14 residues in the CDR3. J lost 7 bases, V lost 3 bases, and 6 bases had no gene match. Germline lookup yields CDR1 KGHSH and CDR2 LQKENI. If patients had autoimmune disease history or systemic immunosuppression, they were excluded. The study, taken as a whole, reports: Dose levels from 0.1 to 3.0 mg/kg saw CD4+ and CD8+ blood T cells expand clonally by week 6.

This sample comprised CD4+ or CD8+ T cells sorted from blood, obtained in a trial of the OX40 agonist ivuxolimab. The chain recombines TRBV18 with TRBJ2-7; TRBD1 matches at 10 bases. The sequence derives from an adult with an advanced solid tumor such as melanoma, head and neck, liver or kidney cancer. CDR3 residues: CASSPSGTGVEQYF. CDR3 in DNA: TGTGCCAGCTCACCCTCCGGGACAGGGGTGGAGCAGTACTTC.